This TCR beta chain stems from a study of OX40 agonist ivuxolimab in advanced cancers. About the research overall: Across the patients, intravenous ivuxolimab was delivered every 2 weeks at 0.01 to 10 mg/kg.

General study results and limits: Patients with a partial response at 0.1-3.0 mg/kg had among the lowest clonal expansion.

This clone has just a few counts. The antigen is not known. TCRdb's table, derived via immunoSEQ multiplex PCR, lists solely in-frame clones and lacks some. Among roughly 40,000 clones, approximately 86% were seen once, and the ten largest hold roughly 12%. CDR3 length equals 18 residues. CDR1 is SGDLS, CDR2 YYNGEE, per germline. J was trimmed by 4 bases and V by 4 bases; bases with no gene match: 17. The gene calls are TRBV9 and TRBJ2-7; the match to TRBD1 covers 10 bases. The sequence derives from an adult with an advanced solid tumor such as melanoma, head and neck, liver or kidney cancer. The sample was CD4+ or CD8+ T cells sorted from blood, taken in a trial of the OX40 agonist ivuxolimab. The CDR3 reads CASSPTGRPRQGAYEQYF. The CDR3 DNA sequence: TGTGCCAGCAGCCCGACGGGGAGGCCTAGACAGGGGGCGTACGAGCAGTACTTC.